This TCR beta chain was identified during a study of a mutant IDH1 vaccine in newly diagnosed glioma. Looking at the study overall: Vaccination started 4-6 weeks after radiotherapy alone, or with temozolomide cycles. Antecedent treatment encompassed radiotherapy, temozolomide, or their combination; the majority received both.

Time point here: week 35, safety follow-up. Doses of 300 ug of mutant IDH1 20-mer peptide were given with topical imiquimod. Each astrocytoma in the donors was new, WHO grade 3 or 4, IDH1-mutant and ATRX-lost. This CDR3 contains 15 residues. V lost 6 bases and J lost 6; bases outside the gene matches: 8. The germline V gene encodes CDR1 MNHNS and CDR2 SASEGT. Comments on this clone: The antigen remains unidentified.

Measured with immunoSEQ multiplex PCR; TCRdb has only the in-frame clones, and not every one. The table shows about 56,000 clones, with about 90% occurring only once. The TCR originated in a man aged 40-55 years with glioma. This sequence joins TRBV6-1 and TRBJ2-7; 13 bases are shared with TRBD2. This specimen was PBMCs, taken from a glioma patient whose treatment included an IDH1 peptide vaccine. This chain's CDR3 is CASRTGLAGALEQYF. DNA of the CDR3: TGTGCCAGCAGGACTGGACTAGCGGGAGCCCTCGAGCAGTACTTC.